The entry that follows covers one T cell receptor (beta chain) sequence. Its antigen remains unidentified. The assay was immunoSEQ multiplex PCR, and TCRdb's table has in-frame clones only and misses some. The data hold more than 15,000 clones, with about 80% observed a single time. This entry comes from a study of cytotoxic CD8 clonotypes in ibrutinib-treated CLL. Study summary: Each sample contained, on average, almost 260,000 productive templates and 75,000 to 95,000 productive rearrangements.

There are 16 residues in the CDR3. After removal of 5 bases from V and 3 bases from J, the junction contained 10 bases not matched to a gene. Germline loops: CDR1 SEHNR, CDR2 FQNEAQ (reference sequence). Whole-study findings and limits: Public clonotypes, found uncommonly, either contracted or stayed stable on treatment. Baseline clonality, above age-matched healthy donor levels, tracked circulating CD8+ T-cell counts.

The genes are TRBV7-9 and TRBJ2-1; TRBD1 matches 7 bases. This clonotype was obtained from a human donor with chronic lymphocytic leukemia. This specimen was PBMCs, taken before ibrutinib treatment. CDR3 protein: CASSQGGLNYYNEQFF. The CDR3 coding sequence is TGTGCCAGCAGCCAAGGGGGCCTAAACTACTACAATGAGCAGTTCTTC.